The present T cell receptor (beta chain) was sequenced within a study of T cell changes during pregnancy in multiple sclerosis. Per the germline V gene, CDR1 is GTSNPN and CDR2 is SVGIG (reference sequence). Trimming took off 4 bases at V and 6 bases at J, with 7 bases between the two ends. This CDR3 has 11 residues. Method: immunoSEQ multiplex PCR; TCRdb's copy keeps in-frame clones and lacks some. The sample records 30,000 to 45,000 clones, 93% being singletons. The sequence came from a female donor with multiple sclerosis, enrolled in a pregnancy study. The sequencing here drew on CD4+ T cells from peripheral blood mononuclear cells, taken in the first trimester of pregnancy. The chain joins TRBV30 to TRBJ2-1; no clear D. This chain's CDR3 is CAWTPGNEQFF. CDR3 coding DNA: TGTGCCTGGACTCCAGGCAATGAGCAGTTCTTC.